The present T cell receptor beta chain was sequenced within a study of tumor and adjacent non-tumor tissue in lung cancer. About the research overall: Aged about 31 to 80 years, patients included nine to ten men and 4 or 5 women with stage I to III disease.

TCRbeta libraries were built with three rounds of nested PCR, modified from ARM-PCR. One entry per CDR3 protein, called by TCRdb with MiXCR from the multiplex PCR reads. The sample yields 200,000 to 250,000 distinct CDR3 sequences, about 76% seen once. The template was RNA from unsorted bulk tissue. A word on this clonotype: One end of the junction does not line up with germline, which may come from a read error.

CDR3 length equals 18 residues. Per the germline V gene, CDR1 is SGHNT and CDR2 is YYREEE (reference sequence). The sequencing input was lung tumor tissue. The clonotype was recovered from a man aged 55 to 69 with non-small cell lung cancer. The chain is built from TRBV5-4 and TRBJ1-4; D unresolved. CDR3 in amino acids: CASSLGGTLSATNEKLFF. The DNA of the CDR3 is TGTGCTAGCAGCTTGGGAGGAACACTTTCCGCAACTAATGAAAAACTGTTTTTT. The full variable domain, completed using reference TRBV5-4 and TRBJ1-4, is ETGVTQSPTHLIKTRGQQVTLRCSSQSGHNTVSWYQQALGQGPQFIFQYYREEENGRGNFPPRFSGLQFPNYSSELNVNALELDDSALYLCASSLGGTLSATNEKLFFGSGTQLSVL.